The T cell receptor beta chain described here comes from a study of blood T cell repertoires in COVID-19. About the research overall: COVID-19 samples collected from the United States, Italy and Spain covered acute and convalescent phases.

Original processing notes: Reference gene primer amplification gave estimated nucleated cell counts. Assay used: immunoSEQ multiplex PCR; TCRdb lists only in-frame clones, some missing. For V, J and clone size, that table is used; D and trimming come from the DNA. The table records roughly 63,000 clones, around four fifths of them present only once. V was shortened by 0 bases and J by 10 bases, with 12 bases between the two germline ends. Germline CDR1 is LGHDT and CDR2 is YNNKEL (reference sequence). This CDR3 contains 13 residues. The chain employs TRBV3-1 (or the pseudogene TRBV3-2) and TRBJ1-1; D is perhaps TRBD1 (6 bases). The receptor was derived from an elderly man with acute or convalescent COVID-19. Sequencing used peripheral blood. CDR3 sequence: CASSQDREGVAFF. The DNA of the CDR3 is TGTGCCAGCAGCCAAGATCGGGAGGGGGTAGCTTTCTTT.